This T cell receptor (beta chain) was identified during a study of PD-1 blockade in classical Hodgkin lymphoma. CDR3 length: 16 residues. The V and J ends lost 3 bases and 2 bases respectively, with 17 bases between them. CDR1 and CDR2 (germline): SGHTS, YDEGEE. All patients experienced relapse after autologous stem cell transplantation, and brentuximab vedotin exposure was variable. Notes on the study in general: Initiation of nivolumab under 1 year after ASCT led to exclusion of patients. Diminished baseline TCR diversity has been reported in newly diagnosed patients relative to healthy donors. The study found that TCR diversity rose significantly by C4D1 in CD4+ but not CD8+ cells.

Profiled with immunoSEQ multiplex PCR; TCRdb holds only in-frame clones, not every one. The sample records more than 85,000 clones, roughly 91% being singletons. Concerning this clone: No antigen is known for it.

The material sequenced was peripheral blood mononuclear cells (PBMCs), taken before the second cycle of nivolumab. The rearrangement uses TRBV5-8 and TRBJ2-5; weak D call: TRBD2 (6 bases). The sequence came from a human donor with classical Hodgkin lymphoma. The chain's CDR3 is CASSSPPDGRQETQYF. DNA for the CDR3: TGTGCCAGCAGCTCACCCCCTGACGGGAGACAAGAGACCCAGTACTTC.